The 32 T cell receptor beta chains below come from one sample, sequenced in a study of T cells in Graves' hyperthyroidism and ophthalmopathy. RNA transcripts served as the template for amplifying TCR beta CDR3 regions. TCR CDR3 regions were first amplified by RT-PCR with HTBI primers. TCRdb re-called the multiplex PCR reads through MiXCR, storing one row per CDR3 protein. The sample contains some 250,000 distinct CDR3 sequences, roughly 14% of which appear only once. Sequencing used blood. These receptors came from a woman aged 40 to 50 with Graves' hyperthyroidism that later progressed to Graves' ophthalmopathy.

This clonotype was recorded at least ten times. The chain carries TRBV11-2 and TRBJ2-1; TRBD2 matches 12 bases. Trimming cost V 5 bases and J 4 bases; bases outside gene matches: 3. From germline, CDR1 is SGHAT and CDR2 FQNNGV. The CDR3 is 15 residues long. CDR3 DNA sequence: TGTGCCAGCAGCCAGACTAGCGGGGGTTACAATGAGCAGTTCTTC. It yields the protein CASSQTSGGYNEQFF.

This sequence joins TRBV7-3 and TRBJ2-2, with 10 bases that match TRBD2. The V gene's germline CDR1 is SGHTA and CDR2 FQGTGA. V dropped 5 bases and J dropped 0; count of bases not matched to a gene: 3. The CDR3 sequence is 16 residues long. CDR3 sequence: CASSPLAGANTGELFF. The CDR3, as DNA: TGTGCCAGCAGCCCGCTAGCGGGAGCGAACACCGGGGAGCTGTTTTTT.

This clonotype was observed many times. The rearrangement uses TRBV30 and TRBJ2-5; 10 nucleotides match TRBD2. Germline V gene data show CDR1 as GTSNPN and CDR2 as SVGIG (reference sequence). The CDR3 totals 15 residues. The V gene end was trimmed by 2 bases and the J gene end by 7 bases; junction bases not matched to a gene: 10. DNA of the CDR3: TGTGCCTGGAGTACCGGGACTAGCGCAGGAGGGACCCAGTACTTC. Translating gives CAWSTGTSAGGTQYF.

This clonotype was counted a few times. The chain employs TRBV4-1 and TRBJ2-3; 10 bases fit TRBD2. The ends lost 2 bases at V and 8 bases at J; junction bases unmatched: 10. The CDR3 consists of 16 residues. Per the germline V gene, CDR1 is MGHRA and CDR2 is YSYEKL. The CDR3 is CASSQLAGVGIFTQYF. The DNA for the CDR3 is TGCGCCAGCAGCCAACTAGCGGGAGTGGGAATTTTTACGCAGTATTTT.

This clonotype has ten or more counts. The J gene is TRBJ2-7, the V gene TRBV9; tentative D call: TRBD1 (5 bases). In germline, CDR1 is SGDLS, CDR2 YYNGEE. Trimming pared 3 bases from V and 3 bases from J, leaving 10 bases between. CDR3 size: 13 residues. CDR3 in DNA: TGTGCCAGCAGCGACTGGCAGGGCTACGAGCAGTACTTC. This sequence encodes CASSDWQGYEQYF.

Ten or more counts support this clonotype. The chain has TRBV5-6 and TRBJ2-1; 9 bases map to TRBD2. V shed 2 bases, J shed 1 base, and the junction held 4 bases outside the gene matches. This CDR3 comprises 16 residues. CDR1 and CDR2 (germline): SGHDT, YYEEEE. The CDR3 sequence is CASSFGLAISYNEQFF. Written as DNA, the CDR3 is TGTGCCAGCAGCTTCGGACTAGCGATATCCTACAATGAGCAGTTCTTC.

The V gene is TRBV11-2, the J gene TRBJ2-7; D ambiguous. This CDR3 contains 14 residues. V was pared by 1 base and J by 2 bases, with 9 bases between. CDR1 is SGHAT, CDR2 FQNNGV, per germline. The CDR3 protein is CASSLGRPTYEQYF. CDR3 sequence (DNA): TGTGCCAGCAGCTTAGGCCGGCCGACCTACGAGCAGTACTTC.

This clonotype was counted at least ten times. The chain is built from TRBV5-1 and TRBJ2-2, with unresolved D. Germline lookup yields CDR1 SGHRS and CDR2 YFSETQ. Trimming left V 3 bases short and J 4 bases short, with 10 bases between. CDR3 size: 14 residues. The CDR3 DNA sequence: TGCGCCAGCAGCTCCACTTGGGTCACCGGGGAGCTGTTTTTT. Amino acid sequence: CASSSTWVTGELFF.

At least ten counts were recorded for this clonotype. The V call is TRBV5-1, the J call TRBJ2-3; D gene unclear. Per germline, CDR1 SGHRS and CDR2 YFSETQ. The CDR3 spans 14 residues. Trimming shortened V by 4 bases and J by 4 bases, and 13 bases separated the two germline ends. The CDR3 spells CASSLTYAADTQYF. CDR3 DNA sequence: TGCGCCAGCAGCCTCACTTATGCCGCAGATACGCAGTATTTT.

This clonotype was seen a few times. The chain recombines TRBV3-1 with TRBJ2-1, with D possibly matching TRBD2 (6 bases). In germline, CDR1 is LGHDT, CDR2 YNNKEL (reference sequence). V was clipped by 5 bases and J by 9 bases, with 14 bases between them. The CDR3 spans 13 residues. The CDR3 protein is CASSFGTPTEQFF. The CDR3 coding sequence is TGTGCCAGCAGCTTCGGGACTCCGACTGAGCAGTTCTTC.

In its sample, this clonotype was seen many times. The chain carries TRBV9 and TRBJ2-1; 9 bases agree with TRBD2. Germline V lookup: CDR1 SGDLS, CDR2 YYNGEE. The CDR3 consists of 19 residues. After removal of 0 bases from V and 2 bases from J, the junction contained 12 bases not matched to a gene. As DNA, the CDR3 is TGTGCCAGCAGCGTAGTATCTAGCGGGACGTCGCAGCCCTACAATGAGCAGTTCTTC. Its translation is CASSVVSSGTSQPYNEQFF.

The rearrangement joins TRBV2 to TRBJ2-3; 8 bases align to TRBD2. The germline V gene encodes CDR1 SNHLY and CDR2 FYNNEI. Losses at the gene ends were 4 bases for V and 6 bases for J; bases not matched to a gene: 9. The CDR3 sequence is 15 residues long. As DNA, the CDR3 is TGTGCCAGCAGTGCGCGAGCGGGAGTAATCGATACGCAGTATTTT. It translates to CASSARAGVIDTQYF. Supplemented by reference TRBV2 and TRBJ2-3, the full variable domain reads EPEVTQTPSHQVTQMGQEVILRCVPISNHLYFYWYRQILGQKVEFLVSFYNNEISEKSEIFDDQFSVERPDGSNFTLKIRSTKLEDSAMYFCASSARAGVIDTQYFGPGTRLTVL.

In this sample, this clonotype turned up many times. CDR3 sequence: CASSPQVSTTDTQYF. The CDR3 DNA reads TGCGCCAGCAGCCCTCAGGTGTCTACCACAGATACGCAGTATTTT. This chain joins TRBV5-1 and TRBJ2-3; D is ambiguous. The length of the CDR3 is 15 residues. CDR1 is SGHRS, CDR2 YFSETQ, per germline. The V end lost 4 bases, the J end lost 2 bases, and 14 bases lay between the germline ends.

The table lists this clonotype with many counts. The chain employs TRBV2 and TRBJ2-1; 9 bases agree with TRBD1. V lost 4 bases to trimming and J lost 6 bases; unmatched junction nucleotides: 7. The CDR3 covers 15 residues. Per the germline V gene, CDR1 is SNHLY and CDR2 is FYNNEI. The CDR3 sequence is CASSVDRGTGNEQFF. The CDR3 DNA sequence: TGTGCCAGCAGTGTCGACAGGGGGACGGGCAATGAGCAGTTCTTC.

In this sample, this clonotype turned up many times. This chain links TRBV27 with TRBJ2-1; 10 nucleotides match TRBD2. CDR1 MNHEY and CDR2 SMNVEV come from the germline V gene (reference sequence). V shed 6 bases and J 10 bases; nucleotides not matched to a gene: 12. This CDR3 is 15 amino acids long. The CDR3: CASSRAGGPFREQFF. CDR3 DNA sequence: TGTGCCAGCAGCAGAGCGGGAGGGCCTTTTAGGGAGCAGTTCTTC.

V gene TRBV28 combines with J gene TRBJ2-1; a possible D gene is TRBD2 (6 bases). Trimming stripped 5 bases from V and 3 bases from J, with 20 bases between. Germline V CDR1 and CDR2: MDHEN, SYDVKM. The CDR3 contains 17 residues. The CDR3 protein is CASSVPPGLAVYNEQFF. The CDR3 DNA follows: TGTGCCAGCAGTGTCCCCCCGGGACTCGCCGTCTACAATGAGCAGTTCTTC.

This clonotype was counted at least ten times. DNA of the CDR3: TGTGCCATCAGTGGGCTGATCTACGAGCAGTACTTC. Its protein product is CAISGLIYEQYF. V gene TRBV10-3 combines with J gene TRBJ2-7; no clear D. The CDR3 contains 12 residues. Trimming removed 4 bases from V and 3 bases from J, with 7 bases in between. Germline lookup yields CDR1 ENHRY and CDR2 SYGVKD.

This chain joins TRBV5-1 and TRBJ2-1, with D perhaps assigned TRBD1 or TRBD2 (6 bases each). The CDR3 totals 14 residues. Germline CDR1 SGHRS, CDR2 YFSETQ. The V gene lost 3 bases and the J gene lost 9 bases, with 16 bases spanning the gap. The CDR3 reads CASSSGEGGSEQFF. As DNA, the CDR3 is TGCGCCAGCAGCTCAGGAGAGGGGGGCAGTGAGCAGTTCTTC.

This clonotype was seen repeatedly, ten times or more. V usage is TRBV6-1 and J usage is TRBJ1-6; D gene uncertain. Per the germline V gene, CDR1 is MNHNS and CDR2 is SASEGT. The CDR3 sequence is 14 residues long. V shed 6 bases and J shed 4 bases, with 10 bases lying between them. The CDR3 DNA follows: TGTGCCAGCAGGAAGGACGGGTATAATTCACCCCTCCACTTT. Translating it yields CASRKDGYNSPLHF.

This CDR3 reads CASSYKGQGGYEQYF. DNA of the CDR3: TGTGCCAGCAGTTATAAAGGACAGGGTGGCTACGAGCAGTACTTC. The chain has TRBV27 and TRBJ2-7, with 8 bases lining up with TRBD1. The junction had 8 bases not matched to a gene; V was cut back by 4 bases and J by 3 bases. Germline CDR1 and CDR2: MNHEY and SMNVEV (reference sequence). This CDR3 is built from 15 residues.

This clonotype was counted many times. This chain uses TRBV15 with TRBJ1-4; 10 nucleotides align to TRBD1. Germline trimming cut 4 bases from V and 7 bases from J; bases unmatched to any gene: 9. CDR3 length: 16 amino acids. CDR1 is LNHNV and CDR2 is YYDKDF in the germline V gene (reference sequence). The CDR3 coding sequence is TGTGCCACCAGCATTTCGACAGGGGGCGGTGGTGAAAAACTGTTTTTT. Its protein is CATSISTGGGGEKLFF.

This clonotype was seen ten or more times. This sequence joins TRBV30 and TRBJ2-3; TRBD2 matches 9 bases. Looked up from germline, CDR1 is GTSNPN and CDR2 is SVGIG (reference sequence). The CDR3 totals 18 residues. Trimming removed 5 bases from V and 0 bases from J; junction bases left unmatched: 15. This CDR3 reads CAWHWAAGGRSSTDTQYF. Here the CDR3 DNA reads TGTGCCTGGCATTGGGCGGCGGGAGGGAGGTCAAGCACAGATACGCAGTATTTT. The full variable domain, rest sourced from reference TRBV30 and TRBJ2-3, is SQTIHQWPATLVQPVGSPLSLECTVEGTSNPNLYWYRQAAGRGLQLLFYSVGIGQISSEVPQNLSASRPQDRQFILSSKKLLLSDSGFYLCAWHWAAGGRSSTDTQYFGPGTRLTVL.

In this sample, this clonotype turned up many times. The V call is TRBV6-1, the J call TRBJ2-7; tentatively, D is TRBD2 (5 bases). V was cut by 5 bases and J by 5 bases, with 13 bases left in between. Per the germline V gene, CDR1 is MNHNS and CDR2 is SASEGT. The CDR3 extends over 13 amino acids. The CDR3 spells CASSRTGIDEQYF. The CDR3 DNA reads TGTGCCAGCAGTCGGACTGGGATCGACGAGCAGTACTTC.

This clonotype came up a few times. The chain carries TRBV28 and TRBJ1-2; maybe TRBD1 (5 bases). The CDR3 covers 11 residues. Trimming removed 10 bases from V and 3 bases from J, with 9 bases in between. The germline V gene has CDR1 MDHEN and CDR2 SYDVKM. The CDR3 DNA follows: TGTGCCACCGGAGGGGACTATGGCTACACCTTC. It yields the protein CATGGDYGYTF.

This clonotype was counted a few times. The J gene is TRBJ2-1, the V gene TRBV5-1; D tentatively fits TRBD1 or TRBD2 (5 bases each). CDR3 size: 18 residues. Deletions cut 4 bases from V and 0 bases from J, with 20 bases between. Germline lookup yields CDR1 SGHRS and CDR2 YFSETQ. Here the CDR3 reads CASSPNPGRPGSYNEQFF. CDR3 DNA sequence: TGCGCCAGCAGCCCCAACCCGGGACGCCCTGGCTCCTACAATGAGCAGTTCTTC. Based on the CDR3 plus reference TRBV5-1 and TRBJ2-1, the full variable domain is KAGVTQTPRYLIKTRGQQVTLSCSPISGHRSVSWYQQTPGQGLQFLFEYFSETQRNKGNFPGRFSGRQFSNSRSEMNVSTLELGDSALYLCASSPNPGRPGSYNEQFFGPGTRLTVL.

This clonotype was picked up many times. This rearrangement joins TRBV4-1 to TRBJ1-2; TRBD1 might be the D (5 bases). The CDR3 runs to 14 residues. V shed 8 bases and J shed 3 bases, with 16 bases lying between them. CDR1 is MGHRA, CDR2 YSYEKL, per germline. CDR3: CASHSPGGDYGYTF. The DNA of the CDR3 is TGCGCCAGCCATTCTCCGGGGGGTGACTATGGCTACACCTTC.

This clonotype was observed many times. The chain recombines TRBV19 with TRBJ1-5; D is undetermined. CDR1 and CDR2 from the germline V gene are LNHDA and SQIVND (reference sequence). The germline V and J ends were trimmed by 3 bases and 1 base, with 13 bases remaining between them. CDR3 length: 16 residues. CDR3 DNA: TGTGCCAGTAGTATTAGGGTTGATTGGAGCAATCAGCCCCAGCATTTT. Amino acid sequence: CASSIRVDWSNQPQHF.

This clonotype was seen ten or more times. DNA for the CDR3: TGTGCCAGCAGCCCCCGGACTAGCGGGAGGGCCCCAGATACGCAGTATTTT. It codes for CASSPRTSGRAPDTQYF. The chain employs TRBV11-2 and TRBJ2-3, with 15 nucleotides matching TRBD2. The trim removed 5 bases at V and 4 bases at J, leaving 7 bases unmatched. This CDR3 has 17 residues. Germline V gene sequence: CDR1 SGHAT, CDR2 FQNNGV.

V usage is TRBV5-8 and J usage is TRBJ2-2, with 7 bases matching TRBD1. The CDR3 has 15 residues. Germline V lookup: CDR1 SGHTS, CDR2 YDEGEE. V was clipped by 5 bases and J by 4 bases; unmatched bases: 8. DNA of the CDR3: TGTGCCAGCAGGCCCCAGGGGGTGGTCACCGGGGAGCTGTTTTTT. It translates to CASRPQGVVTGELFF.

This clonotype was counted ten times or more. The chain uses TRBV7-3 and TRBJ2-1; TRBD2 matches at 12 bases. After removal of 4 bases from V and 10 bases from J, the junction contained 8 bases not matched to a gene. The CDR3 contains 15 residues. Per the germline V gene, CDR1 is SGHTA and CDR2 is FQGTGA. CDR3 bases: TGTGCCAGCAGCTGGGGACTAGCGGGCGTAAGGGAGCAGTTCTTC. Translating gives CASSWGLAGVREQFF. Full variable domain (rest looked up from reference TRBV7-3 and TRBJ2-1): GAGVSQTPSNKVTEKGKYVELRCDPISGHTALYWYRQSLGQGPEFLIYFQGTGAADDSGLPNDRFFAVRPEGSVSTLKIQRTERGDSAVYLCASSWGLAGVREQFFGPGTRLTVL.

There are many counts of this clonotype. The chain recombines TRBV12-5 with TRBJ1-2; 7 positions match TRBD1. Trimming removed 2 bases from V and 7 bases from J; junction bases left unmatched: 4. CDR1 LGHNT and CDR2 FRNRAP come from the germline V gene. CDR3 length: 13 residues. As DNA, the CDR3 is TGTGCTAGTGGTTTGACGGCAGGGGGTGGCTACACCTTC. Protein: CASGLTAGGGYTF. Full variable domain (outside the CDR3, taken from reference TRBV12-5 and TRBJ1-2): DARVTQTPRHKVTEMGQEVTMRCQPILGHNTVFWYRQTMMQGLELLAYFRNRAPLDDSGMPKDRFSAEMPDATLATLKIQPSEPRDSAVYFCASGLTAGGGYTFGSGTRLTVV.

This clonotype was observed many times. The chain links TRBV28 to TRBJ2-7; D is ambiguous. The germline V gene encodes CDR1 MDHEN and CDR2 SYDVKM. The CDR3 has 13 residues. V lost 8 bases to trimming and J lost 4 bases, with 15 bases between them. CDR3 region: CASGSGTRYEQYF. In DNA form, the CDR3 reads TGTGCCAGCGGATCCGGCACCCGGTACGAGCAGTACTTC.